This entry lists 27 T cell receptor beta chains sequenced from one sample in a study of blood T cell repertoires in COVID-19. Profiled with immunoSEQ multiplex PCR; TCRdb holds only in-frame clones, not every one. The data contain about 350,000 clones, roughly nine tenths of them seen just once; the ten biggest clones take up less than 5%. The sample was peripheral blood. Receptors originate from a woman aged 55-75 years with COVID-19, enrolled during active disease.

This chain links TRBV4-1 with TRBJ2-5, with a weak D call TRBD2 (6 bases). V was shortened by 0 bases and J by 3 bases, with 11 bases between the two germline ends. Germline V CDR1 and CDR2: MGHRA, YSYEKL. CDR3 length: 15 amino acids. The DNA of the CDR3 is TGCGCCAGCAGCCAAGATGGGGGGTGGGAAGAGACCCAGTACTTC. Its protein is CASSQDGGWEETQYF.

The rearrangement uses TRBV6-6 and TRBJ1-6; 7 positions agree with TRBD1. CDR1 is MNHNY and CDR2 is SVGAGI in the germline V gene (reference sequence). Losses at the gene ends were 2 bases for V and 10 bases for J; bases not matched to a gene: 11. This CDR3 is built from 16 residues. The CDR3 region is CASSYRGQDNRSPLHF. In nucleotides, the CDR3 is TGTGCCAGCAGTTACCGAGGACAGGACAACCGGTCACCCCTCCACTTT.

This rearrangement joins TRBV6-4 to TRBJ1-5; 10 positions agree with TRBD1. The CDR3 length is 15 residues. J was trimmed by 7 bases and V by 9 bases; bases with no gene match: 12. Per the germline V gene, CDR1 is MRHNA and CDR2 is SNTAGT. The CDR3 reads CARLTGTGVEQPQHF. The CDR3 DNA reads as TGTGCCAGGCTTACCGGGACAGGGGTTGAGCAGCCCCAGCATTTT.

The V and J genes are TRBV24-1 and TRBJ1-2, with TRBD1 matching 7 bases. CDR1 KGHDR and CDR2 SFDVKD come from the germline V gene. J was trimmed by 0 bases and V by 2 bases; bases with no gene match: 11. The CDR3 is 18 amino acids. For the CDR3, the DNA is TGTGCCACCAGTGATTCAATGGCGCGGGGACAGACTAACTATGGCTACACCTTC. Protein product: CATSDSMARGQTNYGYTF.

The chain is built from TRBV11-2 and TRBJ1-3; the D gene is possibly TRBD1 (5 bases). The germline V gene encodes CDR1 SGHAT and CDR2 FQNNGV. There are 13 residues in the CDR3. V gave up 3 bases and J gave up 5 bases, with 8 bases separating them. In DNA form, the CDR3 reads TGTGCCAGCAGCTTCAGGACACGAAACACCATATATTTT. It translates to CASSFRTRNTIYF.

The chain carries TRBV5-4 and TRBJ1-4, with TRBD1 as a possible D gene (5 bases). Looked up from germline, CDR1 is SGHNT and CDR2 is YYREEE (reference sequence). The CDR3 has 15 amino acids. V was clipped by 0 bases and J by 8 bases, with 14 bases between them. CDR3 in DNA: TGTGCCAGCAGCTTGGGGGGCAGGGTGGGAGAAAAACTGTTTTTT. Translating it yields CASSLGGRVGEKLFF.

The genes are TRBV6-2 or TRBV6-3 and TRBJ1-1, with D maybe TRBD1 (5 bases). Trimming took 2 bases from V and 3 from J, leaving 10 bases between them. Per the germline V gene, CDR1 is MNHEY and CDR2 is SVGEGT. CDR3 length: 14 residues. The CDR3: CASSYREGDTEAFF. The CDR3, as DNA: TGTGCCAGCAGTTACAGGGAAGGGGACACTGAAGCTTTCTTT.

In this sample, this clone turned up many times. The chain carries TRBV7-9 and TRBJ2-7, with no clear D. The V end lost 1 base, the J end lost 3 bases, and 4 bases lay between the germline ends. The CDR3 loop spans 12 amino acids. Germline loops: CDR1 SEHNR, CDR2 FQNEAQ (reference sequence). The CDR3 coding sequence is TGTGCCAGCAGCTTAGTAAACTACGAGCAGTACTTC. This encodes CASSLVNYEQYF.

The rearrangement joins TRBV5-1 to TRBJ1-5, with D uncertain. The CDR3 is made up of 13 amino acids. Germline CDR1 and CDR2: SGHRS and YFSETQ. With 0 bases removed from V and 5 bases from J, the gap between germline ends came to 6 bases. The CDR3: CASSLVVDQPQHF. In DNA, the CDR3 is TGCGCCAGCAGCTTGGTAGTTGATCAGCCCCAGCATTTT. Full variable domain (remainder filled in from reference TRBV5-1 and TRBJ1-5): KAGVTQTPRYLIKTRGQQVTLSCSPISGHRSVSWYQQTPGQGLQFLFEYFSETQRNKGNFPGRFSGRQFSNSRSEMNVSTLELGDSALYLCASSLVVDQPQHFGDGTRLSIL.

Worth noting for this clone: The sample holds other DNA sequences that translate to the same CDR3. This sequence joins TRBV9 and TRBJ2-7, with 8 bases identical to TRBD1. The V gene end was trimmed by 2 bases and the J gene end by 3 bases; junction bases not matched to a gene: 4. The V gene's germline CDR1 is SGDLS and CDR2 YYNGEE. The CDR3 is 14 amino acids. CDR3 DNA: TGTGCCAGCAGCGTCGCCGGGACAGGCTACGAGCAGTACTTC. It encodes CASSVAGTGYEQYF.

J is TRBJ1-6 and V is TRBV4-1; 7 bases are a match to TRBD1. This CDR3 region has 15 residues. Losses at the gene ends were 5 bases for V and 7 bases for J; bases not matched to a gene: 8. Germline loops: CDR1 MGHRA, CDR2 YSYEKL. The CDR3 protein is CASSSPGQPNSPLHF. In nucleotides, the CDR3 is TGCGCCAGCAGCTCCCCGGGACAGCCGAATTCACCCCTCCACTTT.

This clone was detected only a few times. The chain combines TRBV19 with TRBJ1-5; D ambiguous. The CDR3 runs 17 residues. The germline V gene encodes CDR1 LNHDA and CDR2 SQIVND (reference sequence). V was cut by 3 bases and J by 0 bases, with 15 bases left in between. The CDR3 spells CASSMEVREYSNQPQHF. The CDR3 coding sequence is TGTGCCAGTAGTATGGAGGTCCGGGAATATAGCAATCAGCCCCAGCATTTT. The complete variable domain, with remaining parts taken from reference TRBV19 and TRBJ1-5, reads DGGITQSPKYLFRKEGQNVTLSCEQNLNHDAMYWYRQDPGQGLRLIYYSQIVNDFQKGDIAEGYSVSREKKESFPLTVTSAQKNPTAFYLCASSMEVREYSNQPQHFGDGTRLSIL.

The V and J genes are TRBV15 and TRBJ1-1; 9 bases agree with TRBD1. The CDR3 totals 16 residues. Germline values: CDR1 LNHNV, CDR2 YYDKDF (reference sequence). J lost 1 base, V lost 0 bases, and 3 bases had no gene match. For the CDR3, the DNA is TGTGCCACCAGCAGAGATTGGGGACAGGGGAACACTGAAGCTTTCTTT. Translation: CATSRDWGQGNTEAFF.

The rearrangement uses TRBV27 and TRBJ1-1; D ambiguous. Deletions cut 5 bases from V and 0 bases from J, with 13 bases between. This CDR3 is 15 amino acids long. From germline, CDR1 is MNHEY and CDR2 SMNVEV (reference sequence). CDR3 loop: CASSPRGGLNTEAFF. CDR3 sequence (DNA): TGTGCCAGCAGTCCCCGTGGAGGGCTGAACACTGAAGCTTTCTTT.

This chain joins TRBV18 and TRBJ2-7; the D is unclear. Between the trimmed V and J ends, which lost 0 bases and 1 base, there was a span of 7 bases. This CDR3 spans 14 amino acids. Germline V gene data show CDR1 as KGHSH and CDR2 as LQKENI. CDR3 protein: CASSPPGSSYEQYF. The CDR3, as DNA: TGTGCCAGCTCACCACCCGGGTCTTCCTACGAGCAGTACTTC. The variable domain in full, with the rest retrieved from reference TRBV18 and TRBJ2-7, is NAGVMQNPRHLVRRRGQEARLRCSPMKGHSHVYWYRQLPEEGLKFMVYLQKENIIDESGMPKERFSAEFPKEGPSILRIQQVVRGDSAAYFCASSPPGSSYEQYFGPGTRLTVT.

There are a few counts of this clone. V usage is TRBV19 and J usage is TRBJ1-2; 9 nucleotides align to TRBD1. The CDR3 is 13 residues long. The germline CDR1 and CDR2 sequences are LNHDA and SQIVND (reference sequence). J gave up 7 bases and V 3 bases, and 3 bases lay outside the gene matches. This CDR3 is CASSITGGSGYTF. CDR3 DNA: TGTGCCAGTAGTATCACAGGGGGCAGTGGCTACACCTTC.

J is TRBJ2-1 and V is TRBV5-8, with a possible D match to TRBD1 (5 bases). The CDR3 is 15 amino acids. Germline CDR1 SGHTS, CDR2 YDEGEE. The V and J ends lost 5 bases and 0 bases respectively, with 12 bases between them. Written as DNA, the CDR3 is TGTGCCAGCAGTTCAGGGAAGGGCTCCTACAATGAGCAGTTCTTC. Its translation is CASSSGKGSYNEQFF. The full variable domain, in which reference TRBV5-8 and TRBJ2-1 provide the parts outside the CDR3, is EAGVTQSPTHLIKTRGQQATLRCSPISGHTSVYWYQQALGLGLQFLLWYDEGEERNRGNFPPRFSGRQFPNYSSELNVNALELEDSALYLCASSSGKGSYNEQFFGPGTRLTVL.

The J gene is TRBJ2-1, the V gene TRBV5-6, with D hard to call. Per the germline V gene, CDR1 is SGHDT and CDR2 is YYEEEE. Trimming cost V 3 bases and J 8 bases, with 6 bases left between them. CDR3 length: 11 amino acids. The CDR3 bases are TGTGCCAGCAGCTACAGTTATGAGCAGTTCTTC. Translating it yields CASSYSYEQFF.

The chain joins TRBV3-1 (or the pseudogene TRBV3-2) to TRBJ1-6; perhaps TRBD1 as D (6 bases). Trimming stripped 4 bases from V and 6 bases from J, with 16 bases between. CDR1 and CDR2 from the germline V gene are LGHDT and YNNKEL (reference sequence). The CDR3 runs 16 residues. The CDR3 reads CASSPIRDTGNSPLHF. As DNA, the CDR3 is TGTGCCAGCAGCCCCATCCGGGACACGGGTAATTCACCCCTCCACTTT.

The genes are TRBV2 and TRBJ1-4, with 7 bases fitting TRBD1. V gave up 7 bases and J gave up 8 bases; unmatched junction bases: 10. Germline CDR1 and CDR2: SNHLY and FYNNEI. There are 14 residues in the CDR3. CDR3 in amino acids: CASTSQGGLEKLFF. In DNA, the CDR3 is TGTGCCAGCACTTCCCAGGGGGGTCTGGAAAAACTGTTTTTT.

This clone showed up just a few times. The rearrangement uses TRBV5-6 and TRBJ1-1; 8 bases align to TRBD1. Germline V lookup: CDR1 SGHDT, CDR2 YYEEEE. This CDR3 has 16 residues. V was clipped by 1 base and J by 5 bases; unmatched bases: 10. The DNA of the CDR3 is TGTGCCAGCAGCTTGCGGTCTTGGACAGGGAATACTGAAGCTTTCTTT. Amino acid sequence: CASSLRSWTGNTEAFF.

The CDR3 coding sequence is TGTGCCAGCAGTTCTCCGGGACAGGGGCCCTATGGCTACACCTTC. Translation gives CASSSPGQGPYGYTF. This sequence joins TRBV27 and TRBJ1-2, with 10 bases lining up with TRBD1. Per germline, CDR1 MNHEY and CDR2 SMNVEV (reference sequence). With 4 bases clipped from V and 4 bases from J, the junction kept 6 bases outside the gene matches. The CDR3 loop spans 15 amino acids.

This chain connects TRBV29-1 to TRBJ2-7, with D unclear. V was trimmed by 5 bases and J by 6 bases, leaving 17 bases between them. The CDR3 length is 13 residues. Germline V CDR1 and CDR2: SQVTM, ANQGSEA. CDR3 residues: CSVTPLEAFEQYF. The DNA for the CDR3 is TGCAGCGTTACGCCCCTCGAGGCGTTCGAGCAGTACTTC.

The CDR3 spells CAWSREGSPLHF. The CDR3 DNA sequence: TGTGCCTGGAGTCGCGAGGGATCACCCCTCCACTTT. The rearrangement uses TRBV30 and TRBJ1-6; D unclear. Germline assignment: CDR1 GTSNPN and CDR2 SVGIG (reference sequence). The CDR3 is made up of 12 amino acids. Trimming shortened V by 2 bases and J by 10 bases, and 9 bases separated the two germline ends.

The V call is TRBV5-1, the J call TRBJ2-5; TRBD2 agrees at 16 bases. With V trimmed by 4 bases and J by 1 base, 7 bases remained unmatched. The CDR3 has 18 residues. From germline, CDR1 is SGHRS and CDR2 YFSETQ. Written as DNA, the CDR3 is TGCGCCAGCAGCCGGACCGGGACTAGCGGGGGGGTCCAAGAGACCCAGTACTTC. Its translation: CASSRTGTSGGVQETQYF.

V gene TRBV27 combines with J gene TRBJ1-5, with 7 bases lining up with TRBD1. V was clipped by 9 bases and J by 4 bases; unmatched bases: 18. The CDR3 extends over 17 amino acids. Germline CDR1 and CDR2: MNHEY and SMNVEV (reference sequence). The CDR3 sequence: CASQKTGRRLGNQPQHF. CDR3 sequence (DNA): TGTGCCAGTCAAAAGACAGGGCGACGCCTAGGAAATCAGCCCCAGCATTTT.

V is TRBV3-1 (or the pseudogene TRBV3-2) and J is TRBJ1-1, with 10 bases matching TRBD1. The CDR3 runs to 13 residues. Germline V CDR1 and CDR2: LGHDT, YNNKEL (reference sequence). J was trimmed by 11 bases and V by 4 bases; bases with no gene match: 7. The CDR3 protein is CASSPRTGGNAFF. CDR3 sequence (DNA): TGTGCCAGCAGCCCTAGGACAGGGGGAAACGCTTTCTTT.